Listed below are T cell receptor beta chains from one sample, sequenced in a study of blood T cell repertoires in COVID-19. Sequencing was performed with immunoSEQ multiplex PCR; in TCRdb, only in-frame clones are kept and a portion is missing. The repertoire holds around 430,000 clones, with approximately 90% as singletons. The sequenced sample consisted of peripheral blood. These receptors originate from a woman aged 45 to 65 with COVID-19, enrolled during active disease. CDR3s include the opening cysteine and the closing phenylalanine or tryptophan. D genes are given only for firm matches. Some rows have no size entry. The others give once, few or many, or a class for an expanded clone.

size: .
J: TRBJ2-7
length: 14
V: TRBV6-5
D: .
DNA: TGTGCCAGCACTTCCCCGACTTCCTCCTACGAGCAGTACTTC
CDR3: CASTSPTSSYEQYF

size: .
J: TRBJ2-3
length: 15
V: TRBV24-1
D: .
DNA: TGTGCCACTCCCTCTGGCGGGGCGACTACAGATACGCAGTATTTT
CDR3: CATPSGGATTDTQYF

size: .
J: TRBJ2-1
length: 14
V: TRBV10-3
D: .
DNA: TGTGCCATCGCGCGGGACTCGACCTACAATGAGCAGTTCTTC
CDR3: CAIARDSTYNEQFF

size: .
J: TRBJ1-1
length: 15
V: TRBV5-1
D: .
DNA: TGCGCCAGCAGCTTGGGGCCCTTGGAAGGCGGGAAAGCTTTCTTT
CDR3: CASSLGPLEGGKAFF

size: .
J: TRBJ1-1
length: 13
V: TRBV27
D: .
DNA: TGTGCCAGCAACCCCCCAGGGAGGGCTGAAGCTTTCTTT
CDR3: CASNPPGRAEAFF

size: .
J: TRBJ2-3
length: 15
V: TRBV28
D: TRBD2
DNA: TGTGCCAGCGGCCTCAGCGGGGGCGGTGCAGATACGCAGTATTTT
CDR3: CASGLSGGGADTQYF

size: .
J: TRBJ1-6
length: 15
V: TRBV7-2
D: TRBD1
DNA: TGTGCCAGCAGCCCGGAGGGGACAGGAGTCTCACCCCTCCACTTT
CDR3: CASSPEGTGVSPLHF

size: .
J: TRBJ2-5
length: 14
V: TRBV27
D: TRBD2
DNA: TGTGCCAGCAGTTTATCAGCGGGACAAGAGACCCAGTACTTC
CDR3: CASSLSAGQETQYF

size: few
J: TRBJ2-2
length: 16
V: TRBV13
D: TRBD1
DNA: TGTGCCAGCAGCCGGGACAGGGAAGGATATGAGAGGGAGCTGTTTTTT
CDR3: CASSRDREGYERELFF

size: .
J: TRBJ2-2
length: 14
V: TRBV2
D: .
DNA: TGTGCCTGGCTGGGGGCAGGGAGAACCGGGGAGCTGTTTTTT
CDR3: CAWLGAGRTGELFF

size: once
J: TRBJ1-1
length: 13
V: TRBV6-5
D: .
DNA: TGTGCCAGCAGCTGGACAGAGAACACTGAAGCTTTCTTT
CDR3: CASSWTENTEAFF

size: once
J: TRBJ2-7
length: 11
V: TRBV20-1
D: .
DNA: TGCAGTGCAACATTCTCCCTGGAGCAGTACTTC
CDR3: CSATFSLEQYF

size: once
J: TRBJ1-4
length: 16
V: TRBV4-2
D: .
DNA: TGTGCCAGCAGCCAAGGGCAAGGGGCAACTAATGAAAAACTGTTTTTT
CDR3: CASSQGQGATNEKLFF

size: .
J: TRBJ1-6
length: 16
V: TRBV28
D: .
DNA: TGTGCCAGCAGTTTTGGTGCATTAAGCGAGTTTGGACCCCTCCACTTT
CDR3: CASSFGALSEFGPLHF

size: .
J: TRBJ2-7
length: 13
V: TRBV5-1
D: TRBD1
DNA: TGCGCCAGCTCCGGGACAGGTCCCTACGAGCAGTACTTC
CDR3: CASSGTGPYEQYF

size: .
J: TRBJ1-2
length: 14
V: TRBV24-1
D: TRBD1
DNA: TGTGCCACCACCTCGGGACAGGGGGAAAATGGCTACACCTTC
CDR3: CATTSGQGENGYTF

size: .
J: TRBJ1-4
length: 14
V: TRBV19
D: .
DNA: TGTGCCAGTACGAGGGGGGGAACTAATGAAAAACTGTTTTTT
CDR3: CASTRGGTNEKLFF